This T cell receptor beta chain is drawn from a study of low-dose radiotherapy and immunotherapy resistance in tumors. The CDR3 length is 17 residues. Trimming removed 5 bases at V and 7 bases at J, with 21 bases between. The germline V gene encodes CDR1 MNHEY and CDR2 SMNVEV (reference sequence). With TRAV- and TRBV-specific primers, first-strand cDNA was made, covering the alpha and beta chains. For amplifying TCRs, the PCR ran for approximately 18 cycles with Phusion, which was used together with a constant-region primer and the adapter on the V primers. TCRdb reanalysed the reads using MiXCR and keeps one entry per CDR3 protein. The sample has about 60,000 distinct CDR3 sequences, approximately 25% seen once. Time point here: before trial treatment.

The sequencing used PBMCs, collected before treatment. This sequence originates from a male donor with prostate cancer. The chain carries TRBV27 and TRBJ1-6, with D perhaps matching TRBD1 (5 bases). The CDR3 DNA follows: TGTGCCAGCAGTCCACCCCTGGGGGGTAATAGGAATTCACCCCTCCACTTT. It is translated as CASSPPLGGNRNSPLHF.